The 26 T cell receptor beta chains below all came from one sample that was sequenced in a study of blood T cells in healthy people across ages. Next came a second PCR, run for about 7 to 12 cycles, which used a sample-barcoded 5' primer along with a J-beta primer mix. In TCRdb, the 5' RACE reads were re-called with MiXCR into one record per CDR3 protein. Altogether fewer than 2,000,000 distinct CDR3 sequences are present, 30% to 40% being singletons, with the ten largest covering approximately 10%. Material for sequencing was blood. The source is a woman in her twenties or thirties in good health.

This clonotype was counted only a few times. The chain joins TRBV3-1 to TRBJ2-3; 10 nucleotides align to TRBD2. In germline, CDR1 is LGHDT, CDR2 YNNKEL (reference sequence). The CDR3 contains 17 residues. V lost 0 bases to trimming and J lost 6 bases; unmatched junction nucleotides: 9. The CDR3 is CASSQDLAGAGGDTQYF. The CDR3 nucleotides read TGTGCCAGCAGCCAAGATCTAGCGGGGGCCGGCGGGGATACGCAGTATTTT.

This clonotype was counted only a few times. The gene calls are TRBV20-1 and TRBJ2-5; 9 nucleotides match TRBD1. The CDR3 sequence is 13 residues long. Germline values: CDR1 DFQATT, CDR2 SNEGSKA (reference sequence). The V and J ends lost 5 bases and 4 bases, in that order; junction bases with no gene match: 5. CDR3 residues: CSARWTGAETQYF. CDR3 coding DNA: TGCAGTGCTCGCTGGACAGGGGCAGAGACCCAGTACTTC.

The chain employs TRBV6-1 and TRBJ1-4; D is perhaps TRBD1 (5 bases). V lost 9 bases to trimming and J lost 8 bases, with 22 bases between them. The germline V gene encodes CDR1 MNHNS and CDR2 SASEGT. The CDR3 is 15 residues long. The CDR3 nucleotides are TGTGCCAGTACGCCCCCGGGCCCCAAGGGGGAAAAACTGTTTTTT. This translates into CASTPPGPKGEKLFF.

This clonotype is a singleton in its sample. This sequence joins TRBV27 and TRBJ2-7, with unresolved D. The CDR3 sequence is 13 residues long. V shed 4 bases and J shed 2 bases, with 9 bases lying between them. Germline V gene sequence: CDR1 MNHEY, CDR2 SMNVEV (reference sequence). The CDR3, as DNA: TGTGCCAGCAGTTACGGCGATGCCTACGAGCAGTACTTC. It codes for CASSYGDAYEQYF.

The chain couples TRBV28 to TRBJ2-2; 9 bases are shared with TRBD2. This CDR3 is 16 amino acids long. V lost 8 bases and J lost 0; bases outside the gene matches: 7. Germline assignment: CDR1 MDHEN and CDR2 SYDVKM. CDR3: CASGLAGVPNTGELFF. The CDR3 coding sequence is TGTGCCAGCGGGTTAGCGGGGGTTCCGAACACCGGGGAGCTGTTTTTT.

CDR3 bases: TGCGCCAGCAGTGCGGTGGGGGGGGGCTCCTACGAGCAGTACTTC. This translates into CASSAVGGGSYEQYF. The gene calls are TRBV10-2 and TRBJ2-7, with 7 bases lining up with TRBD2. CDR1 WSHSY and CDR2 SAAADI come from the germline V gene. V lost 4 bases, J lost 0 bases, and 6 bases stayed unmatched. This CDR3 contains 15 residues.

V is TRBV7-3 and J is TRBJ2-3, with D possibly being TRBD2 (7 bases). This CDR3 is 17 amino acids long. Trimming cost V 3 bases and J 4 bases, with 20 bases left between them. Germline V gene data show CDR1 as SGHTA and CDR2 as FQGTGA. Written as DNA, the CDR3 is TGTGCCAGCAGCTTTCCAGCGACTGGCGGGGGCTCAGATACGCAGTATTTT. Translating gives CASSFPATGGGSDTQYF.

This clonotype was counted between two and nine times. This sequence joins TRBV27 and TRBJ2-5; TRBD1 agrees at 7 bases. Per the germline V gene, CDR1 is MNHEY and CDR2 is SMNVEV (reference sequence). The V segment lost 3 bases and the J segment 5 bases; nucleotides outside the gene matches: 9. This CDR3 comprises 15 residues. Written as DNA, the CDR3 is TGTGCCAGCAGTTTGGGAACAGGGGTTGGGGAGACCCAGTACTTC. As protein: CASSLGTGVGETQYF.

J is TRBJ1-1 and V is TRBV30; D call uncertain. The CDR3 loop spans 11 amino acids. CDR1 is GTSNPN and CDR2 is SVGIG in the germline V gene (reference sequence). Trimming took 7 bases from V and 6 from J, leaving 12 bases between them. The CDR3 is CASGRAAEAFF. CDR3 coding DNA: TGTGCCTCGGGGAGGGCGGCTGAAGCTTTCTTT.

This chain connects TRBV7-3 to TRBJ2-7; no clear D gene. The V and J ends lost 11 bases and 0 bases respectively, with 14 bases between them. The germline V gene has CDR1 SGHTA and CDR2 FQGTGA. The CDR3 spans 13 residues. The CDR3 DNA sequence: TGTGCCCCTCGCCCCCCCAACTCCTACGAGCAGTACTTC. It codes for CAPRPPNSYEQYF. The full variable domain, rest sourced from reference TRBV7-3 and TRBJ2-7, is GAGVSQTPSNKVTEKGKYVELRCDPISGHTALYWYRQSLGQGPEFLIYFQGTGAADDSGLPNDRFFAVRPEGSVSTLKIQRTERGDSAVYLCAPRPPNSYEQYFGPGTRLTVT.

This chain uses TRBV20-1 with TRBJ2-1; the match to TRBD2 covers 12 bases. CDR3 length: 16 amino acids. The junction had 8 bases not matched to a gene; V was cut back by 6 bases and J by 2 bases. CDR1 DFQATT and CDR2 SNEGSKA come from the germline V gene (reference sequence). CDR3 nucleotides: TGCAGTGCCACGACTAGCGGGAGTTCAACCTACAATGAGCAGTTCTTC. This codes for CSATTSGSSTYNEQFF.

This clonotype was found many times. The genes are TRBV28 and TRBJ2-1, with D perhaps TRBD1 or TRBD2 (5 bases each). V was clipped by 2 bases and J by 0 bases, with 11 bases between them. CDR1 and CDR2 (germline): MDHEN, SYDVKM. CDR3 size: 16 residues. CDR3: CASSLGGAGSYNEQFF. The CDR3 DNA follows: TGTGCCAGCAGTTTAGGGGGAGCCGGCTCCTACAATGAGCAGTTCTTC.

V usage is TRBV11-2 and J usage is TRBJ1-2; maybe TRBD1 (5 bases). CDR3 length: 16 residues. V lost 6 bases and J 4 bases, leaving 21 bases between the germline ends. CDR1 and CDR2 from the germline V gene are SGHAT and FQNNGV. The CDR3, as DNA: TGTGCCAGCAGACTTAACTGGCAGGAGGGACGCTATGGCTACACCTTC. Amino acid sequence: CASRLNWQEGRYGYTF.

The V and J genes are TRBV20-1 and TRBJ2-7; TRBD1 matches 8 bases. CDR1 is DFQATT and CDR2 is SNEGSKA in the germline V gene (reference sequence). The V and J ends lost 3 bases and 6 bases, in that order; junction bases with no gene match: 1. The length of the CDR3 is 11 residues. CDR3 region: CSASGTGEQYF. As DNA, the CDR3 is TGCAGTGCTAGTGGGACAGGCGAGCAGTACTTC.

The chain has TRBV12-3 or TRBV12-4 and TRBJ2-1; 8 nucleotides line up with TRBD1. This CDR3 has 16 residues. Losses at the gene ends were 6 bases for V and 4 bases for J; bases not matched to a gene: 11. DNA for the CDR3: TGTGCCAGCAGCTTTCAAGCGGACAGGGCGTACAATGAGCAGTTCTTC. This gives the protein CASSFQADRAYNEQFF.

The chain links TRBV2 to TRBJ1-1; D is uncertain. The CDR3 consists of 12 residues. The germline V and J ends were trimmed by 8 bases and 11 bases, with 18 bases remaining between them. Per germline, CDR1 SNHLY and CDR2 FYNNEI. The CDR3 DNA is TGTGCCAGCGGGAATAGGGCCGGGGTTGCTTTCTTT. Residues: CASGNRAGVAFF.

The chain uses TRBV30 and TRBJ2-1, with 10 nucleotides matching TRBD2. The CDR3 spans 13 residues. The germline CDR1 and CDR2 sequences are GTSNPN and SVGIG (reference sequence). The ends lost 4 bases at V and 4 bases at J; junction bases unmatched: 1. The CDR3 coding sequence is TGTGCCTGGACGACTAGCGGGTACAATGAGCAGTTCTTC. Translated, it gives CAWTTSGYNEQFF.

J is TRBJ2-7 and V is TRBV20-1; TRBD1 might be the D (5 bases). The germline CDR1 and CDR2 sequences are DFQATT and SNEGSKA (reference sequence). V dropped 4 bases and J dropped 2 bases, with 9 bases sitting between them. There are 12 residues in the CDR3. CDR3 sequence: CSATRVTYEQYF. DNA of the CDR3: TGCAGTGCTACCAGGGTGACCTACGAGCAGTACTTC.

This clonotype has just a few counts. The chain is built from TRBV7-3 and TRBJ2-3, with TRBD2 identical over 8 bases. The V and J ends lost 1 base and 1 base, in that order; junction bases with no gene match: 4. Germline values: CDR1 SGHTA, CDR2 FQGTGA. This CDR3 region has 16 residues. CDR3 sequence reads: CASSLMRRGGTDTQYF. In DNA form, the CDR3 reads TGTGCCAGCAGCTTAATGCGGCGGGGGGGCACAGATACGCAGTATTTT.

This rearrangement joins TRBV10-3 to TRBJ1-5; TRBD1 might be the D (5 bases). Trimming removed 9 bases at V and 4 bases at J, with 19 bases between. Germline values: CDR1 ENHRY, CDR2 SYGVKD. CDR3 length: 15 amino acids. CDR3 region: CAIEPGPRGNQPQHF. CDR3 bases: TGTGCCATAGAGCCGGGACCCCGAGGTAATCAGCCCCAGCATTTT.

This chain connects TRBV4-2 to TRBJ2-5; possible D gene TRBD1, 6 bases. Germline CDR1 and CDR2: LGHNA and YNFKEQ. Trimming pared 4 bases from V and 13 bases from J, leaving 22 bases between. The CDR3 is 14 amino acids. CDR3 residues: CASSPLQGVNERYF. CDR3 in DNA: TGTGCCAGCAGCCCACTACAGGGAGTCAACGAGCGGTACTTC.

The chain is built from TRBV6-1 and TRBJ2-1; TRBD2 matches at 7 bases. Germline loops: CDR1 MNHNS, CDR2 SASEGT. There are 15 residues in the CDR3. Trimming removed 2 bases from V and 5 bases from J; junction bases left unmatched: 6. The CDR3 DNA sequence: TGTGCCAGCAGTGAAAGGAGCGGGGACCACAATGAGCAGTTCTTC. The encoded protein is CASSERSGDHNEQFF.

This clonotype appeared a few times. This chain connects TRBV25-1 to TRBJ1-1, with 9 bases matching TRBD1. CDR1 and CDR2 (germline): MGHDK, SYGVNS. Trimming at V came to 8 bases and at J to 5 bases, leaving 6 bases not matched to a gene. The CDR3 is 13 residues long. The CDR3 coding sequence is TGTGCCAGCTCACAGGGGGCGCGGACTGAAGCTTTCTTT. This translates into CASSQGARTEAFF. Combining the CDR3 with reference TRBV25-1 and TRBJ1-1 gives the whole variable domain EADIYQTPRYLVIGTGKKITLECSQTMGHDKMYWYQQDPGMELHLIHYSYGVNSTEKGDLSSESTVSRIRTEHFPLTLESARPSHTSQYLCASSQGARTEAFFGQGTRLTVV.

The chain carries TRBV7-3 and TRBJ1-1; 12 nucleotides match TRBD1. Trimming removed 2 bases from V and 4 bases from J; junction bases left unmatched: 2. The CDR3 is 15 residues long. Germline lookup yields CDR1 SGHTA and CDR2 FQGTGA. The CDR3 region has the DNA TGTGCCAGCAGCTTAGGGACAGGGGGCCTCACTGAAGCTTTCTTT. Its translation is CASSLGTGGLTEAFF.

This clonotype was counted a few times. This chain links TRBV5-1 with TRBJ2-3; D is ambiguous. CDR3 length equals 15 residues. The V gene lost 4 bases and the J gene lost 6 bases, with 18 bases spanning the gap. Germline loops: CDR1 SGHRS, CDR2 YFSETQ. CDR3 residues: CASSPGPNQGDTQYF. Written as DNA, the CDR3 is TGCGCCAGCAGCCCCGGACCCAACCAAGGCGATACGCAGTATTTT.

The chain is built from TRBV2 and TRBJ2-3; D remains ambiguous. The length of the CDR3 is 14 residues. V lost 3 bases and J lost 3, with 10 bases in between. Per germline, CDR1 SNHLY and CDR2 FYNNEI. The DNA of the CDR3 is TGTGCCAGCAGTGACCTCTTGAGGACAGATACGCAGTATTTT. Its protein is CASSDLLRTDTQYF. Complete variable domain (other parts from reference TRBV2 and TRBJ2-3): EPEVTQTPSHQVTQMGQEVILRCVPISNHLYFYWYRQILGQKVEFLVSFYNNEISEKSEIFDDQFSVERPDGSNFTLKIRSTKLEDSAMYFCASSDLLRTDTQYFGPGTRLTVL.